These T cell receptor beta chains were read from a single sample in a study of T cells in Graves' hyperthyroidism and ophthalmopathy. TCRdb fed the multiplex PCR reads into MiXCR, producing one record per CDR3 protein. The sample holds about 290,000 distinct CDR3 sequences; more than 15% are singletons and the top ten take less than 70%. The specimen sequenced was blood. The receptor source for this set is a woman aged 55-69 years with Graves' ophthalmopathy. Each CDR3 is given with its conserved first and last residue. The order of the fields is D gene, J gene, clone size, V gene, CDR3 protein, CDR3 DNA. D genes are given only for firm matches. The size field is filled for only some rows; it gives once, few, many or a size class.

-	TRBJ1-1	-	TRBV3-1	CASSQDWERNTEAFF	TGTGCCAGCAGCCAAGATTGGGAGCGAAACACTGAAGCTTTCTTT
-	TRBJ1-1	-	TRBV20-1	CSTTAWGDRTEAFF	TGCAGTACGACGGCCTGGGGGGATCGCACTGAAGCTTTCTTT
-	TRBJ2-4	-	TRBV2	CASTEGWVGAVQYF	TGTGCCAGCACCGAAGGCTGGGTCGGGGCCGTTCAGTACTTC
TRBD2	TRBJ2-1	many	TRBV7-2	CASSPRGGGIGVNEQFF	TGTGCCAGCAGCCCTCGGGGGGGAGGGATTGGGGTCAATGAGCAGTTCTTC
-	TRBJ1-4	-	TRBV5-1	CASSLAQVGEKLFF	TGCGCCAGCAGCTTGGCGCAGGTGGGTGAAAAACTGTTTTTT
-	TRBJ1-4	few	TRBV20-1	CSAFSAVPVSEKLFF	TGCAGTGCTTTCTCCGCAGTGCCTGTCTCTGAAAAACTGTTTTTT
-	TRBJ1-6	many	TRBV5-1	CASSLDGHGNNSPLHF	TGCGCCAGCAGCTTGGATGGGCACGGAAATAATTCACCCCTCCACTTT
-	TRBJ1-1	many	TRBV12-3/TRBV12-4	CASSLRRSEEAFF	TGTGCCAGCAGCCTTCGGCGGAGTGAAGAAGCTTTCTTT
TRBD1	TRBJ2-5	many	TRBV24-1	CATSEPTGFQETQYF	TGTGCCACCAGTGAGCCGACAGGGTTCCAAGAGACCCAGTACTTC
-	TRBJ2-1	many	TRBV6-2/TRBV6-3	CASSPTPANAEQFF	TGTGCCAGCAGCCCCACACCGGCGAACGCGGAGCAGTTCTTC
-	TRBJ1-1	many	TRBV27	CASSPGGTGGTEAFF	TGTGCCAGCAGTCCCGGAGGGACCGGGGGCACTGAAGCTTTCTTT
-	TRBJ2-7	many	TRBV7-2	CASSPTGWEQYF	TGTGCCAGCAGCCCAACAGGGTGGGAGCAGTACTTC
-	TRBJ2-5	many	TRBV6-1	CASSGYGLQETQYF	TGTGCCAGCAGTGGTTACGGGCTACAAGAGACCCAGTACTTC
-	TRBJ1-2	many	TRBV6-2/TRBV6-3	CASSLKGLYGYTF	TGTGCCAGCAGTTTAAAGGGCCTCTATGGCTACACCTTC
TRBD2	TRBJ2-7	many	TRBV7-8	CASSPRTRLYEQYF	TGTGCCAGCAGCCCCCGGACTAGGTTGTACGAGCAGTACTTC
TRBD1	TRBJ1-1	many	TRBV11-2	CASSYRGLAEAFF	TGTGCCAGCAGCTACAGGGGGTTGGCTGAAGCTTTCTTT
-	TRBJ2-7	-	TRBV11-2	CASSHRDSAEQYF	TGTGCCAGTAGTCACCGGGACTCCGCCGAGCAGTACTTC
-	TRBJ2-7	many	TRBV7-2	CASSLDLGYEQYF	TGTGCCAGCAGCTTAGATCTGGGTTACGAGCAGTACTTC
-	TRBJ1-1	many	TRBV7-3	CASSSKGAGNTEAFF	TGTGCCAGCAGCTCAAAGGGCGCCGGGAACACTGAAGCTTTCTTT
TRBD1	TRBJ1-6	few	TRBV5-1	CASSLGGQGSGSPLHF	TGCGCCAGCAGCTTGGGCGGACAGGGATCTGGTTCACCCCTCCACTTT
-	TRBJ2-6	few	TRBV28	CASSLVVPELGRLSGANVLTF	TGTGCCAGCAGTTTAGTTGTTCCAGAACTCGGGCGGTTGTCTGGGGCCAACGTCCTGACTTTC
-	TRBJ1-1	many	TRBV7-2	CASSITGMNTEAFF	TGTGCCAGCAGTATAACAGGGATGAACACTGAAGCTTTCTTT
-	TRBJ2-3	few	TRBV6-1	CASSYGGNTDTQYF	TGTGCCAGCAGTTATGGCGGTAATACAGATACGCAGTATTTT
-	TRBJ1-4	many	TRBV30	CAWGMKATNEKLFF	TGTGCCTGGGGGATGAAAGCAACTAATGAAAAACTGTTTTTT
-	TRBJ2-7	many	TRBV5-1	CASSLDRAEFYEQYF	TGCGCCAGCAGCTTGGACAGGGCGGAGTTCTACGAGCAGTACTTC
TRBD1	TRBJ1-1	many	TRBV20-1	CSAIQGETKAFF	TGCAGTGCGATTCAGGGGGAAACTAAAGCTTTCTTT
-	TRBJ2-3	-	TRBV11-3	CAGGSVVLHTDTQYF	TGTGCCGGCGGCTCGGTCGTCCTGCACACAGATACGCAGTATTTT
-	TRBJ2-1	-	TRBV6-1	CASRKYGVASSYNEQFF	TGTGCCAGCAGAAAATACGGGGTGGCGAGCTCCTACAATGAGCAGTTCTTC
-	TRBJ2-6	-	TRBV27	CASSLSGDLANVLTF	TGTGCCAGCAGTTTATCCGGGGACTTGGCCAACGTCCTGACTTTC
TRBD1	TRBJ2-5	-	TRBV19	CASTPTGRQETQYF	TGTGCCAGTACTCCGACAGGGCGGCAAGAGACCCAGTACTTC
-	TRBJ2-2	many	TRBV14	CASSQVVASSGTGELFF	TGTGCCAGCAGCCAAGTTGTGGCTAGCAGTGGCACCGGGGAGCTGTTTTTT
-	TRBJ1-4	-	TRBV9	CASSVDVRAEEKLFF	TGTGCCAGCAGCGTAGACGTCAGGGCAGAGGAAAAACTGTTTTTT
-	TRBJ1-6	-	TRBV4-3	CASSQSTRGSDPLHF	TGCGCCAGCAGCCAATCGACCCGGGGCAGCGACCCCCTCCACTTT
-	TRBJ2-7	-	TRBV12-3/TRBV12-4	CASSRIGGPWDEQYF	TGTGCCAGCAGCCGGATAGGCGGGCCGTGGGACGAGCAGTACTTC
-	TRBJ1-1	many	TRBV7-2	CASSLASGTNTEAFF	TGTGCCAGCAGCTTAGCCTCCGGGACGAACACTGAAGCTTTCTTT
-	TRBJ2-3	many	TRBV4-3	CASSQQTSTDTQYF	TGCGCCAGCAGCCAACAAACTAGCACAGATACGCAGTATTTT
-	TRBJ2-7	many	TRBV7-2	CASSLVQRSYEQYF	TGTGCCAGCAGCTTAGTACAGCGGTCCTACGAGCAGTACTTC
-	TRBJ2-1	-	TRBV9	CASSVAGQGGSEQFF	TGTGCCAGCAGCGTAGCTGGTCAGGGTGGGAGTGAGCAGTTCTTC
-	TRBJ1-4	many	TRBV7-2	CASSFVRDSEKLFF	TGTGCCAGCAGCTTCGTCAGGGACTCCGAAAAACTGTTTTTT
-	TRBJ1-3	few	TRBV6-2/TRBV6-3	CASSGSLGNTIYF	TGTGCCAGCAGTGGTTCCCTGGGAAACACCATATATTTT
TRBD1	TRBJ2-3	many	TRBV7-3	CASSTTGSDTQYF	TGTGCCAGCAGTACGACAGGGTCAGATACGCAGTATTTT
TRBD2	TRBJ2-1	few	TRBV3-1	CASSQELVLADNEQFF	TGTGCCAGCAGCCAAGAGCTGGTACTAGCGGACAATGAGCAGTTCTTC
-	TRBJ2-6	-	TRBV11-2	CASIRRWSGANVLTF	TGTGCCAGCATCCGCCGATGGTCTGGGGCCAACGTCCTGACTTTC
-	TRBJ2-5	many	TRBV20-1	CSATKTTAGETQYF	TGCAGTGCTACTAAAACGACTGCGGGGGAGACCCAGTACTTC
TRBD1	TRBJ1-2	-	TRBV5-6	CASSNQGGGDGYTF	TGTGCCAGCAGTAATCAAGGGGGCGGCGATGGCTACACCTTC
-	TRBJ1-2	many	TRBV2	CASSVTNYGYTF	TGTGCCAGCAGTGTAACTAACTATGGCTACACCTTC
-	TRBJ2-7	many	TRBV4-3	CASSQGGGLDEQYF	TGCGCCAGCAGCCAAGGAGGAGGTTTGGACGAGCAGTACTTC
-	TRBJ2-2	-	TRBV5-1	CASSQRTNTGELFF	TGCGCCAGCAGTCAGAGGACGAACACCGGGGAGCTGTTTTTT
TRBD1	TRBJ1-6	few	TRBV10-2	CASSERQGADSPLHF	TGCGCCAGCAGTGAGCGACAGGGAGCGGATTCACCCCTCCACTTT
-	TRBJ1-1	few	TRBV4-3	CASSQVPGEANTEAFF	TGCGCCAGCAGCCAAGTGCCAGGGGAGGCGAACACTGAAGCTTTCTTT
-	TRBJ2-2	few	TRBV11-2	CASSSRRGVPGELFF	TGTGCCAGCAGCTCACGAAGGGGTGTCCCCGGGGAGCTGTTTTTT
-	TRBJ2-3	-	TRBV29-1	CSVTGTGPSDTQYF	TGCAGCGTTACCGGGACCGGGCCTTCGGATACGCAGTATTTT